This TCR beta chain stems from a study of blood T cell repertoires in COVID-19 (dated by TCRdb to 2018 to 2021). About the full investigation: Samples from collaborators originated in the United States, Italy and Spain and spanned both the acute and convalescent phases of COVID-19. The prospective study material was composed of cDNA or gDNA derived from T cells, B-cell-depleted T cells, or PBMCs. Deeply sampled blood TCRbeta repertoires from subjects exposed to, actively infected with, or recovered from COVID-19 were included in the dataset. The repertoires were released in a freely available public database intended as a resource for research on the immune response to SARS-CoV-2. The samples were drawn from the first 160 participants of the ongoing ImmuneRACE study and from some 1,300 subjects provided by 6 global collaborators. The sample metadata nearly always contained a de-identified subject ID, COVID-19 status, age in years and sex. Where available, HLA class I and class II types were taken from metadata supplied by the sample provider and were not determined by assay-based typing. Overall results and qualifications from the work: Clinical and demographic metadata were provided uncurated, with the amount varying by source and participant.

As regards this clone: Its specific antigen is unknown. No base quality information exists; no much larger clone differs at one position.

TCRbeta CDR3 regions were amplified from genomic DNA by means of the immunoSEQ Assay, a bias-controlled multiplex PCR. The paper's processing steps were these. Within the assay, amplification of reference gene primers was used to estimate how many nucleated cells each sample contained. To quantify the absolute abundance of each unique TCRbeta CDR3 rearrangement, sequence reads were collapsed and filtered. For each sample, productive Simpson clonality was calculated as the square root of Simpson's diversity index across productive rearrangements. TCRdb retrieved this table from immuneACCESS and kept in-frame rearrangements only. Not all clones are present; in checked studies, unresolved V genes account for under half, and no reason is known for the remainder. The V and J calls and clone size are taken from that table; D and trimming were inferred from the DNA. The sample yields about 140,000 clones; around 73% were counted once. The top ten constitute roughly 8.9% of the sample.

Whole blood was collected in K2EDTA tubes by collaborating institutions according to the institutions' own protocols. For TCRbeta analysis, collaborators shipped samples as frozen whole blood, isolated PBMCs, or DNA extracted from either of those sample types. The germline ends are 9 bases apart after V is trimmed by 6 bases and J by 9 bases. Spanning cysteine to phenylalanine, the CDR3 consists of 11 amino acids. Only the CDR3 portion is preserved as DNA: 33 bases, with reading frame beginning at the first base. CDR1 and CDR2 (MNHEY, SVGAGI) derive from the germline V gene. Here the chain combines TRBV6-5 and TRBJ2-1; TRBD1 is perhaps the D gene, given 5 matching bases. The receptor's source is a woman in her forties or fifties with active or convalescent COVID-19. Sequencing used peripheral blood. The nucleotide sequence reads TGTGCCAGCAGGAAGGGGCTTGAGCAGTTCTTC. This is translated as CASRKGLEQFF.